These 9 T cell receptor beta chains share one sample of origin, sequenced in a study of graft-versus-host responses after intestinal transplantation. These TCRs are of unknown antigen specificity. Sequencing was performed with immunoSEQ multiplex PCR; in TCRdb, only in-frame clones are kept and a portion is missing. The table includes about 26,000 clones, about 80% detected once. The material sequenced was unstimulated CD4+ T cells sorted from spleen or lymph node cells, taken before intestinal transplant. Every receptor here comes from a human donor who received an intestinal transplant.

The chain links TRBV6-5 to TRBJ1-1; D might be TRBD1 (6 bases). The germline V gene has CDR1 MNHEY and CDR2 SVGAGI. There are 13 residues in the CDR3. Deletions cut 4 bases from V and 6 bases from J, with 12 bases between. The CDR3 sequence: CASSWGRTAEAFF. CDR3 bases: TGTGCCAGCAGTTGGGGCCGGACAGCTGAAGCTTTCTTT.

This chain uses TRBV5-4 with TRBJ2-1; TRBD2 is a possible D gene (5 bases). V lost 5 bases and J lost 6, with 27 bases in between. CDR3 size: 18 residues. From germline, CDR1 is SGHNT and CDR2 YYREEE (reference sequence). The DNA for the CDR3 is TGTGCCAGCAGTGGGAGTGGTTTCTATAGTGTTGGAATCAATGAGCAGTTCTTC. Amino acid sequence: CASSGSGFYSVGINEQFF.

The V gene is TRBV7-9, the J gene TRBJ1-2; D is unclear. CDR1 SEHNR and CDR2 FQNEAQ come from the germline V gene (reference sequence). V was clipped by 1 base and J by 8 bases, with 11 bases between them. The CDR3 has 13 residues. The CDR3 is CASSLVSAEGYTF. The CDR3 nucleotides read TGTGCCAGCAGCTTAGTCAGCGCTGAGGGCTACACCTTC.

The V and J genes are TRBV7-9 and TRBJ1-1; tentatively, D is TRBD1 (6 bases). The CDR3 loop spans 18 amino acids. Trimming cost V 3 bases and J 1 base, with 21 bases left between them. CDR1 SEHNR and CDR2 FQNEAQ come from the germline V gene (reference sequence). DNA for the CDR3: TGTGCCAGCAGCTTGAAGGCATTCTCTAAGGGGGAGAACACTGAAGCTTTCTTT. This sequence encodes CASSLKAFSKGENTEAFF.

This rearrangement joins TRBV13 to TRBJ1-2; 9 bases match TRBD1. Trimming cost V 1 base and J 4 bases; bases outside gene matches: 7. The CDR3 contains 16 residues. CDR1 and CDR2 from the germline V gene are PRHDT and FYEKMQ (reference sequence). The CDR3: CASSLAGTGKGYGYTF. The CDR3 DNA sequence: TGTGCCAGCAGCTTAGCGGGGACAGGGAAGGGCTATGGCTACACCTTC.

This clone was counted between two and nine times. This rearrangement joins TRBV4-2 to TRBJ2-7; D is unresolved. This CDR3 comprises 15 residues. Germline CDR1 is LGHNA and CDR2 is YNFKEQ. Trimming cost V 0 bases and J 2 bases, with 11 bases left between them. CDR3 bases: TGTGCCAGCAGCCAAGATGTGCGGAGTACCTACGAGCAGTACTTC. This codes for CASSQDVRSTYEQYF.

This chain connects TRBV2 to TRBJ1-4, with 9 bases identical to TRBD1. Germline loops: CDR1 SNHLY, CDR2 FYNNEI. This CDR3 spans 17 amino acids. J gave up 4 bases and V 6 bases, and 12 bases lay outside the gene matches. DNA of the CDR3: TGTGCCAGCAGCAGGGGGACAGGGATTTCCTTTAATGAAAAACTGTTTTTT. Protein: CASSRGTGISFNEKLFF.

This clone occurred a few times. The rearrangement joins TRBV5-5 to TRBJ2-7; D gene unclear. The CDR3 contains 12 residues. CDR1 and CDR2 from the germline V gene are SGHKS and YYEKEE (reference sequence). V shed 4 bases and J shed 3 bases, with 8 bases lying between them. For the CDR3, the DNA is TGTGCCAGCAGCACTAACAGCTACGAGCAGTACTTC. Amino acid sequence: CASSTNSYEQYF.

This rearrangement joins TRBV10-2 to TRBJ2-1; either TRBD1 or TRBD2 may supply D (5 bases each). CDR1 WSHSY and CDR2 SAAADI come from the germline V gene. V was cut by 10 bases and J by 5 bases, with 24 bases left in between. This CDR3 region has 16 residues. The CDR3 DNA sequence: TGCGCCACCCTTAATGGGGGTAGTCTAAGGAACAATGAGCAGTTCTTC. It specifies CATLNGGSLRNNEQFF.